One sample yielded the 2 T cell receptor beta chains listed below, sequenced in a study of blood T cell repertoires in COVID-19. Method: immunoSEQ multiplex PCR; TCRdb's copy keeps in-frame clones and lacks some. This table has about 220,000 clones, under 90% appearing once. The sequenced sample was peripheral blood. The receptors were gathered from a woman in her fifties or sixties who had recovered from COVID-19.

The CDR3 DNA reads as TGTGCCAGCAGACAGGCTGGAGAGCAGTACTTC. It specifies CASRQAGEQYF. The chain combines TRBV3-1 (or the pseudogene TRBV3-2) with TRBJ2-7; D possibly corresponds to TRBD1 (5 bases). Germline V gives CDR1 LGHDT, CDR2 YNNKEL (reference sequence). Trimming stripped 6 bases from V and 7 bases from J, with 10 bases between. This CDR3 is 11 amino acids long.

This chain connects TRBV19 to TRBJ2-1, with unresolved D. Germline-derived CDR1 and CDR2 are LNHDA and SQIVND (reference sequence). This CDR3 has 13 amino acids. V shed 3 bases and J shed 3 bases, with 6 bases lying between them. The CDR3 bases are TGTGCCAGTAGTATGGTTAGCTACAATGAGCAGTTCTTC. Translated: CASSMVSYNEQFF. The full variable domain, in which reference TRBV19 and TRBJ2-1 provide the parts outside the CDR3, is DGGITQSPKYLFRKEGQNVTLSCEQNLNHDAMYWYRQDPGQGLRLIYYSQIVNDFQKGDIAEGYSVSREKKESFPLTVTSAQKNPTAFYLCASSMVSYNEQFFGPGTRLTVL.